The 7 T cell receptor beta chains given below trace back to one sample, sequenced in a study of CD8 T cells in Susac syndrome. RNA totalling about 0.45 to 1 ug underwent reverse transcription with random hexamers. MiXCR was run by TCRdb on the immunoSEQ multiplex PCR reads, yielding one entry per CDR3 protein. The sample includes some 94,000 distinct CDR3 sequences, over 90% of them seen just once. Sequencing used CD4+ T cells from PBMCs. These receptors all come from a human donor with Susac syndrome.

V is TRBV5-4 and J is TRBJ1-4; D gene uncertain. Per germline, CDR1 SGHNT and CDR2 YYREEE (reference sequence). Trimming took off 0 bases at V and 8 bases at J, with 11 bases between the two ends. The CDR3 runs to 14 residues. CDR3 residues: CASSLAGNGEKLFF. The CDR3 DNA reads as TGTGCCAGCAGCTTGGCGGGGAACGGAGAAAAACTGTTTTTT. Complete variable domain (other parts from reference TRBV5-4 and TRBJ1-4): ETGVTQSPTHLIKTRGQQVTLRCSSQSGHNTVSWYQQALGQGPQFIFQYYREEENGRGNFPPRFSGLQFPNYSSELNVNALELDDSALYLCASSLAGNGEKLFFGSGTQLSVL.

This CDR3 is CASSQESRYISYEQYF. CDR3 coding DNA: TGTGCCAGCAGCCAGGAAAGCAGATATATCTCCTACGAGCAGTACTTC. The gene calls are TRBV14 and TRBJ2-7, with unresolved D. Trimming took 3 bases from V and 0 from J, leaving 15 bases between them. The CDR3 sequence is 16 residues long. Germline CDR1 reads SGHDN; CDR2 reads FVKESK. The variable domain in full, completed from reference TRBV14 and TRBJ2-7, reads EAGVTQFPSHSVIEKGQTVTLRCDPISGHDNLYWYRRVMGKEIKFLLHFVKESKQDESGMPNNRFLAERTGGTYSTLKVQPAELEDSGVYFCASSQESRYISYEQYFGPGTRLTVT.

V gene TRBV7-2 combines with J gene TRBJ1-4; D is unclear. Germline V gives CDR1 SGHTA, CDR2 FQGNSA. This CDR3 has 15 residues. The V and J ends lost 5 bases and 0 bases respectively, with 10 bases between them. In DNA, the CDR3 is TGTGCCAGCAGCAATTCAGCTGCAACTAATGAAAAACTGTTTTTT. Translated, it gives CASSNSAATNEKLFF.

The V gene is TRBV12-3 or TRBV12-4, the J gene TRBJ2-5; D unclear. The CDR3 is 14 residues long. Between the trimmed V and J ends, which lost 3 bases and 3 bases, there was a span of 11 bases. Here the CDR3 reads CASSFSVTEETQYF. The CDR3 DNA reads TGTGCCAGCAGTTTCAGCGTGACGGAAGAGACCCAGTACTTC.

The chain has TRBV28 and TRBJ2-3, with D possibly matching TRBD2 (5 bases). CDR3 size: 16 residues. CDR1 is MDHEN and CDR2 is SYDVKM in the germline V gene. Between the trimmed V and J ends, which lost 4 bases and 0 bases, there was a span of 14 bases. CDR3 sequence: CASSSPGAVSTDTQYF. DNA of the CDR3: TGTGCCAGCAGTTCCCCAGGAGCGGTTAGCACAGATACGCAGTATTTT.

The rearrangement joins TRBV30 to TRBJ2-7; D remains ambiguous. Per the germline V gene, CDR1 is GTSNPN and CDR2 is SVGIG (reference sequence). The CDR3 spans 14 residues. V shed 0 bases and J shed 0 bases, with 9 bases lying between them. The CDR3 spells CAWSVGRSSYEQYF. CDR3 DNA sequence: TGTGCCTGGAGTGTCGGGCGGAGCTCCTACGAGCAGTACTTC.

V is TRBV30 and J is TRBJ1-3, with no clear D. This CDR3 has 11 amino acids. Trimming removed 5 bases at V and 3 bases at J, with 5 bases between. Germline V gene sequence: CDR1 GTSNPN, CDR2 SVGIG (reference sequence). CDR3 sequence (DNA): TGTGCCTGGGACGTTGGAAACACCATATATTTT. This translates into CAWDVGNTIYF.